Ten or more counts support the clone carrying this T cell receptor beta chain. No antigen is known for it. V lost 1 base and J lost 2; bases outside the gene matches: 2. The CDR3 sequence is 15 residues long. TCR beta CDR3 region amplification was performed from RNA transcripts. With the HTBI primer set, the TCR CDR3 went through a first round of RT-PCR. TCRdb redid the calling of the multiplex PCR reads with MiXCR, one entry per CDR3 protein. The table shows 450,000 to 600,000 distinct CDR3 sequences, with about 20% occurring only once. This record comes from a study of T cells in Graves' hyperthyroidism and ophthalmopathy. Notes on the study in general: Most thyroid clonotypes with frequency above 0.001 were detected in blood.

This clonotype was sampled from a man in his forties or fifties with Graves' ophthalmopathy. The chain recombines TRBV12-3 or TRBV12-4 with TRBJ2-3; 8 positions match TRBD1. The sample was blood. This CDR3 is CASSLVQGATDTQYF. CDR3 nucleotide sequence: TGTGCCAGCAGTTTAGTCCAGGGGGCCACAGATACGCAGTATTTT.